This T cell receptor (beta chain) was sequenced during a study of beta chain features in type 1 diabetes. Study-wide context: Healthy donors resembled patients in age, gender and cell yields.

Expressed TCRB transcripts were sequenced because the isolated RNA had all been reverse transcribed beforehand. Here immunoSEQ multiplex PCR was the method, and the copy in TCRdb shows in-frame clones only, minus some. The sample yields about 230,000 clones, roughly 9.6% seen once. In the case of this clone: Antigen: not known.

Overall study results and limits: Patients with type 1 diabetes showed fewer VDJ junction insertions and more deletions.

Germline V gene lookup returns CDR1 SGHNT and CDR2 YYREEE (reference sequence). This CDR3 is built from 15 residues. V dropped 0 bases and J dropped 1 base, with 10 bases sitting between them. Each sorted population was over 98% pure. Material for sequencing was naive CD4+ T cells from blood. This sequence originates from a woman aged 18-29 years in good health. V gene TRBV5-4 combines with J gene TRBJ1-1; D gene unclear. CDR3 residues: CASSLDRFGNTEAFF. As DNA, the CDR3 is TGTGCCAGCAGCTTGGATCGGTTTGGGAACACTGAAGCTTTCTTT.